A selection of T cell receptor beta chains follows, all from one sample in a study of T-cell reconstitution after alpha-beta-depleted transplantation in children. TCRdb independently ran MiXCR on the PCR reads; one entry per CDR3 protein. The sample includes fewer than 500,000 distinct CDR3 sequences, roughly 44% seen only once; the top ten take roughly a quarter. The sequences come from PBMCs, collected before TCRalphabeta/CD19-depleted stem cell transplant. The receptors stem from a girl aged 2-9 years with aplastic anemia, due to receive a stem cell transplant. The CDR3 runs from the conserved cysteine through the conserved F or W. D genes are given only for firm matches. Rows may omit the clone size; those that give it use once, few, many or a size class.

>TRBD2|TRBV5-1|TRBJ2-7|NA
TGCGCCAGCAGCTTGGATAGCGGGAGCCCTTACGAGCAGTACTTC
CASSLDSGSPYEQYF
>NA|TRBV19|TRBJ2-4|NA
TGTGCCTGTAGTAGCCTAGAAGGGGGCAAAAACATTCAGTACTTC
CACSSLEGGKNIQYF
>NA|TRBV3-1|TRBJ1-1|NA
TGTGCCAGCAGCCAAGTATATGAGCAGAACACTGAAGCTTTCTTT
CASSQVYEQNTEAFF
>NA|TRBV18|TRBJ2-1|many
TGTGCCAGCTCACCCAGGGACCTAGGGGGCAATGAGCAGTTCTTC
CASSPRDLGGNEQFF
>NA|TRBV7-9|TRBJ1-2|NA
TGTGCCAGCAGCTTAGGTTGGGGCAGGCAGAACTATGGCTACACCTTC
CASSLGWGRQNYGYTF
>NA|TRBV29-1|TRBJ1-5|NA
TGCAGCGTTGTTCCGGCCAACAATCAGCCCCAGCATTTT
CSVVPANNQPQHF
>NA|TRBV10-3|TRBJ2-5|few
TGTGCCATCAGTGGCGTAGGGAAGGAGACCCAGTACTTC
CAISGVGKETQYF
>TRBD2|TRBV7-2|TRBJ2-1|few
TGTGCCAGCAGCCCCCGGGGAGGGGCCTACAATGAGCAGTTCTTC
CASSPRGGAYNEQFF
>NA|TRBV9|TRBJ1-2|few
TGTGCCAGCAGCTCCGGGATCGGAACCTATGGCTACACCTTC
CASSSGIGTYGYTF
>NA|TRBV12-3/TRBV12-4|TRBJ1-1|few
TGTGCCAGCAGTCGGAGGGGTGAAGCTTTCTTT
CASSRRGEAFF
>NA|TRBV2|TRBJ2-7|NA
TGTGCCAGCAGTGGTGGAGAAGGGCGGGAGCAGTACTTC
CASSGGEGREQYF
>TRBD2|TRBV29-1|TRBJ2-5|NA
TGCAGCGTTCGGCGGGGGGCACTGGAGACCCAGTACTTC
CSVRRGALETQYF
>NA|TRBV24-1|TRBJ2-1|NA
TGTGCCACCTTCAGGCGGAACTCCTACAATGAGCAGTTCTTC
CATFRRNSYNEQFF
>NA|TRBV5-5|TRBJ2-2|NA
TGTGCCAGCACCAGGGGCTATAACACCGGGGAGCTGTTTTTT
CASTRGYNTGELFF